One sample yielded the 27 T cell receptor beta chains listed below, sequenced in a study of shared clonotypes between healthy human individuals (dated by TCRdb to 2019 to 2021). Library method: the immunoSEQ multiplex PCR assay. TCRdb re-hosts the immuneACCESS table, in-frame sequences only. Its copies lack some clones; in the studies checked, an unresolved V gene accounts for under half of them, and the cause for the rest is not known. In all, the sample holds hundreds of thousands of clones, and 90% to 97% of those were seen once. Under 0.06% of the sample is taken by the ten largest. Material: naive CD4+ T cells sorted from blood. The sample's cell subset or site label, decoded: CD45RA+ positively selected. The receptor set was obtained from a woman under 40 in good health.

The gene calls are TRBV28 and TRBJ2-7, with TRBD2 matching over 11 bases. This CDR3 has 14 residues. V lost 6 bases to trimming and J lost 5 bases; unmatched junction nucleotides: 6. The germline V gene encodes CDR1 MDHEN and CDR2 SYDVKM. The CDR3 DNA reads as TGTGCCAGCAGCTTTAGCGGGAGGGTGGACGAGCAGTACTTC. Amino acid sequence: CASSFSGRVDEQYF.

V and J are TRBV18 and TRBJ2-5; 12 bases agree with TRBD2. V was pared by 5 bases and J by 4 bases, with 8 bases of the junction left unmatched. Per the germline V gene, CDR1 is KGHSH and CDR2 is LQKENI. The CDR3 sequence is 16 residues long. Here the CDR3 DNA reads TGTGCCAGCTCAAAAGGGCTAGCGGGAGGGCGAGAGACCCAGTACTTC. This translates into CASSKGLAGGRETQYF.

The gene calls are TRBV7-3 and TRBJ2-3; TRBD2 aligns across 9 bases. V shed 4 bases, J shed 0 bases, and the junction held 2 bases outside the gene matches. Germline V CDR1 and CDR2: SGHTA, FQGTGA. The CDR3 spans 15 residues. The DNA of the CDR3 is TGTGCCAGCAGCTCTAGCGGGACTAGCACAGATACGCAGTATTTT. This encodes CASSSSGTSTDTQYF.

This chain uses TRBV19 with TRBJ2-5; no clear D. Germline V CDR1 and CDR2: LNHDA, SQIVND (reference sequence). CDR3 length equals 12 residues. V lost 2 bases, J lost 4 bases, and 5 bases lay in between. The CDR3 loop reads CASSIYGETQYF. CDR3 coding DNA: TGTGCCAGTAGTATATACGGAGAGACCCAGTACTTC.

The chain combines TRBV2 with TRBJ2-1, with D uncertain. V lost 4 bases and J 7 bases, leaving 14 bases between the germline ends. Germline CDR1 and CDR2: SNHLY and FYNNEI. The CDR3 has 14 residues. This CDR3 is CASSGMSLRNEQFF. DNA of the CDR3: TGTGCCAGCAGTGGGATGAGTCTAAGAAATGAGCAGTTCTTC.

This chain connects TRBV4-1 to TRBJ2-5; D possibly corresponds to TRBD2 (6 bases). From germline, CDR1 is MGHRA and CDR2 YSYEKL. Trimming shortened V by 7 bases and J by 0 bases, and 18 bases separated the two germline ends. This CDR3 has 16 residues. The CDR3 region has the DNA TGCGCCAGCACCCAGAGTTTAGCGGCCAACCAAGAGACCCAGTACTTC. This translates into CASTQSLAANQETQYF.

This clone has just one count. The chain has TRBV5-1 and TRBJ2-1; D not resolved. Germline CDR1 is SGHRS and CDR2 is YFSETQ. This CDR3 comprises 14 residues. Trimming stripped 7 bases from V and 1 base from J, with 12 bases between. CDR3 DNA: TGCGCCAGCGCCCCATACCTTTCCTACAATGAGCAGTTCTTC. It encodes CASAPYLSYNEQFF.

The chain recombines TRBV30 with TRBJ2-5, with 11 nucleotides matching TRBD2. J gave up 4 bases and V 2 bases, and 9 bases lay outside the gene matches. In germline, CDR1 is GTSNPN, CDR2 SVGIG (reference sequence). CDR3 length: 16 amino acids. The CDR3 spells CAWSTTLAGGLETQYF. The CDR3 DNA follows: TGTGCCTGGAGTACCACCCTAGCGGGAGGTTTAGAGACCCAGTACTTC. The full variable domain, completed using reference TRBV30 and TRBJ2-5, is SQTIHQWPATLVQPVGSPLSLECTVEGTSNPNLYWYRQAAGRGLQLLFYSVGIGQISSEVPQNLSASRPQDRQFILSSKKLLLSDSGFYLCAWSTTLAGGLETQYFGPGTRLLVL.

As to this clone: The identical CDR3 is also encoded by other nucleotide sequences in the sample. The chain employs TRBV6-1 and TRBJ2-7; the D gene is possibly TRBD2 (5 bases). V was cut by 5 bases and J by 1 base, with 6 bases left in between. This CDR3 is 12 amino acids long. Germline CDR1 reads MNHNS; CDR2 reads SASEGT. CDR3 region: CASSRGSYEQYF. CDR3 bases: TGTGCCAGCAGTCGGGGATCCTACGAGCAGTACTTC.

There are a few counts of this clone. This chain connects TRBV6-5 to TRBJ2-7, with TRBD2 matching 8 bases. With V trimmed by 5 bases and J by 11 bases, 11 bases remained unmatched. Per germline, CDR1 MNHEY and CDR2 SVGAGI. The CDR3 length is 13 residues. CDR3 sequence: CASSRPGTRIEYF. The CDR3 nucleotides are TGTGCCAGCAGTCGACCCGGGACTAGAATTGAGTACTTC.

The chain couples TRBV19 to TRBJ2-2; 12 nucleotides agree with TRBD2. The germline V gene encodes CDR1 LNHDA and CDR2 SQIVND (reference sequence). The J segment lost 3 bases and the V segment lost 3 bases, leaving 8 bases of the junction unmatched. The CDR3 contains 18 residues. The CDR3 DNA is TGTGCCAGTAGTATCAAATCGAGACTAGCGGGAGACACCGGGGAGCTGTTTTTT. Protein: CASSIKSRLAGDTGELFF.

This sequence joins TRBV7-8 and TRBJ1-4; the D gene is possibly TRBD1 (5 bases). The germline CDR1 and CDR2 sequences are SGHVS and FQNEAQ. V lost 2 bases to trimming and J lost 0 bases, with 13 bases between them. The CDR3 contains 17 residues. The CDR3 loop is CASSLWGRGATNEKLFF. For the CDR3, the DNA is TGTGCCAGCAGCTTATGGGGTAGAGGGGCAACTAATGAAAAACTGTTTTTT.

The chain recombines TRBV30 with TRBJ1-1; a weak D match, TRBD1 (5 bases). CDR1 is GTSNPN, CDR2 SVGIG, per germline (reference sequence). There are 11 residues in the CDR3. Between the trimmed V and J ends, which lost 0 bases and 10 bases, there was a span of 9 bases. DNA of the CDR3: TGTGCCTGGAGTGTGGATAGGGGAGCTTTCTTT. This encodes CAWSVDRGAFF.

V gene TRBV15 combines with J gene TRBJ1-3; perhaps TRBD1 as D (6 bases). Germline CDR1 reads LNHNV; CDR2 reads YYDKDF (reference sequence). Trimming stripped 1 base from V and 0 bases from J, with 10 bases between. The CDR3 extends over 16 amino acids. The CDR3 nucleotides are TGTGCCACCAGCAGAGGGCAGGGGCGCTCTGGAAACACCATATATTTT. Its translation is CATSRGQGRSGNTIYF.

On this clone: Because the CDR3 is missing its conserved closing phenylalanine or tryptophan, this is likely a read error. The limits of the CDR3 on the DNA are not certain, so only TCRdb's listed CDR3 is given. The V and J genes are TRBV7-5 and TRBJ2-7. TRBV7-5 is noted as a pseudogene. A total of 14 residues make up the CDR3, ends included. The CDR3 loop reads CVRIPSGVRYEQYL.

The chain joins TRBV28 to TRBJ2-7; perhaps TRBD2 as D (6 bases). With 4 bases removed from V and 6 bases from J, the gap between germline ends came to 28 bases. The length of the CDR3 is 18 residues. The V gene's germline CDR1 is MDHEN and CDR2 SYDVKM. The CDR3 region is CASSSPRPTRAFPSEQYF. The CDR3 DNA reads TGTGCCAGCAGTTCCCCAAGACCGACTAGAGCTTTTCCTAGCGAGCAGTACTTC. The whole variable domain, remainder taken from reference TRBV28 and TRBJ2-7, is DVKVTQSSRYLVKRTGEKVFLECVQDMDHENMFWYRQDPGLGLRLIYFSYDVKMKEKGDIPEGYSVSREKKERFSLILESASTNQTSMYLCASSSPRPTRAFPSEQYFGPGTRLTVT.

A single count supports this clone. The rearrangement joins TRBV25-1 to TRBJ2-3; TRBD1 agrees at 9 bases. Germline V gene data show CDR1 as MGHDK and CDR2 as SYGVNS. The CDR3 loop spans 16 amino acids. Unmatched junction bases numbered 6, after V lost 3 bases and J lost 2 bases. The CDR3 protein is CASSDGTGISTDTQYF. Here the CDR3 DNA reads TGTGCCAGCAGTGATGGGACAGGGATTTCCACAGATACGCAGTATTTT.

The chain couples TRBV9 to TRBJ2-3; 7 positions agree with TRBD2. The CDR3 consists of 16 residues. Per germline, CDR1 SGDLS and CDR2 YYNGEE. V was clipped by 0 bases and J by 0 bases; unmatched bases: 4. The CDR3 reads CASSVGISGSTDTQYF. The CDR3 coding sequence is TGTGCCAGCAGCGTAGGGATTAGCGGGAGCACAGATACGCAGTATTTT.

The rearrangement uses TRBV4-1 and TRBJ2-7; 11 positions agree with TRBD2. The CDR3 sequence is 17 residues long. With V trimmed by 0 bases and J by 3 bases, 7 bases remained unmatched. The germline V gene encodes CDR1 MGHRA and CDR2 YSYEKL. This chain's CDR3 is CASSQDNGLAGGYEQYF. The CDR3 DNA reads TGCGCCAGCAGCCAAGATAATGGGCTAGCGGGAGGCTACGAGCAGTACTTC.

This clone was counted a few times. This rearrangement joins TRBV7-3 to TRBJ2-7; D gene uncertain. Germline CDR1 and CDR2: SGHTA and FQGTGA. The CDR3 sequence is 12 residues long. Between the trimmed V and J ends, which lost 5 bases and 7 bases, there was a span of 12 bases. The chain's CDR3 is CASSLPFPEQYF. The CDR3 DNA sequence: TGTGCCAGCAGCCTCCCCTTCCCTGAGCAGTACTTC.

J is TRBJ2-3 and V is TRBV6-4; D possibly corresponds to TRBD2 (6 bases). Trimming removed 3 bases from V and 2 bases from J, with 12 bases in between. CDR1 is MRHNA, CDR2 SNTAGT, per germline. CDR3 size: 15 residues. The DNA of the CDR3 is TGTGCCAGCAGTGAGCAGGGAGGATCCACAGATACGCAGTATTTT. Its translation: CASSEQGGSTDTQYF.

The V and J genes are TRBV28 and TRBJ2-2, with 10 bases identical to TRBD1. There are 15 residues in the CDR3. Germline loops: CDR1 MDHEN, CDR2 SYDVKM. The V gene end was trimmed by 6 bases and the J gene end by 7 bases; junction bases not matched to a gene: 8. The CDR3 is CASRPGQGFIGELFF. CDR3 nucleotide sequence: TGTGCCAGCAGACCGGGACAGGGGTTCATCGGGGAGCTGTTTTTT.

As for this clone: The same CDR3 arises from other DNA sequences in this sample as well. CDR3 sequence: CASSQDSNTGELFF. CDR3 DNA sequence: TGTGCCAGCAGCCAAGATTCCAACACCGGGGAGCTGTTTTTT. The chain joins TRBV14 to TRBJ2-2; D not certain. V was clipped by 0 bases and J by 2 bases, with 4 bases between them. Per germline, CDR1 SGHDN and CDR2 FVKESK. The CDR3 loop spans 14 amino acids.

CDR3 loop: CASSFDYGYTF. The CDR3 DNA reads TGTGCCAGCAGTTTTGACTATGGCTACACCTTC. The rearrangement links TRBV28 to TRBJ1-2; D gene unclear. Trimming left V 3 bases short and J 3 bases short, with 2 bases between. The length of the CDR3 is 11 residues. Germline loops: CDR1 MDHEN, CDR2 SYDVKM.

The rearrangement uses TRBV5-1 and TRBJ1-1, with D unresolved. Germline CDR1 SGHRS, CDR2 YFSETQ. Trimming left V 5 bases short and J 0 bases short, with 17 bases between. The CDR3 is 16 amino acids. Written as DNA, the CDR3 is TGCGCCAGCAGACCCGGACCCTACTCTTTGAACACTGAAGCTTTCTTT. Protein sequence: CASRPGPYSLNTEAFF.

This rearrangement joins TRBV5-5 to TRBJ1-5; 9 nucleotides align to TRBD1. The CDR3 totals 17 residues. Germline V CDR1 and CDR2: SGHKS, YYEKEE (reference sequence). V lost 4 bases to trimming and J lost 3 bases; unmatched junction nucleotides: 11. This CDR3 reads CASSRERTGAINQPQHF. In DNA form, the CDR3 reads TGTGCCAGCAGCCGAGAACGGACAGGGGCTATCAATCAGCCCCAGCATTTT.

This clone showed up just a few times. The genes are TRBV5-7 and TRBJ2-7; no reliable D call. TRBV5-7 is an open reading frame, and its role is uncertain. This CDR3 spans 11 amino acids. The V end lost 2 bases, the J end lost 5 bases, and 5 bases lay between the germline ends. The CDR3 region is CASSFRNEQYF. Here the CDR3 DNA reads TGTGCCAGCAGCTTCAGGAACGAGCAGTACTTC.